Below are 12 T cell receptor beta chains sequenced from a single sample in a study of blood T cell repertoires in COVID-19. Sequenced by immunoSEQ multiplex PCR; TCRdb stores in-frame clones only, minus some. The sample yields about 150,000 clones, about 80% seen once. The sequenced sample consisted of peripheral blood. The receptor source for this set is an elderly woman with acute or convalescent COVID-19.

The V and J genes are TRBV6-4 and TRBJ2-3, with D possibly being TRBD1 (6 bases). Germline CDR1 and CDR2: MRHNA and SNTAGT. V was shortened by 0 bases and J by 4 bases, with 17 bases between the two germline ends. There are 17 residues in the CDR3. CDR3 sequence (DNA): TGTGCCAGCAGTGACTCGAGAGGACAGATGAACCCAGATACGCAGTATTTT. Translated: CASSDSRGQMNPDTQYF.

The genes are TRBV7-9 and TRBJ1-1; no clear D gene. The germline V gene encodes CDR1 SEHNR and CDR2 FQNEAQ (reference sequence). V lost 2 bases and J 0 bases, leaving 10 bases between the germline ends. The CDR3 extends over 15 amino acids. The CDR3 bases are TGTGCCAGCAGCTTATTATCCGGGTTGAACACTGAAGCTTTCTTT. It yields the protein CASSLLSGLNTEAFF.

The chain employs TRBV27 and TRBJ1-5; the match to TRBD1 covers 7 bases. Trimming took 5 bases from V and 3 from J; bases not matched to a gene: 10. From germline, CDR1 is MNHEY and CDR2 SMNVEV (reference sequence). CDR3 size: 16 residues. This chain's CDR3 is CASSARQGGINQPQHF. DNA for the CDR3: TGTGCCAGCAGTGCCCGACAGGGTGGGATCAATCAGCCCCAGCATTTT.

This clone has only a few counts. V gene TRBV12-3 or TRBV12-4 combines with J gene TRBJ1-6; D unclear. The CDR3 runs 12 residues. Trimming removed 6 bases at V and 7 bases at J, with 7 bases between. The chain's CDR3 is CASSRGNSPLHF. The CDR3 nucleotides are TGTGCCAGCAGCCGAGGGAATTCACCCCTCCACTTT.

The rearrangement joins TRBV7-2 to TRBJ2-1; TRBD1 agrees at 8 bases. Per germline, CDR1 SGHTA and CDR2 FQGNSA. The CDR3 extends over 16 amino acids. J lost 6 bases, V lost 0 bases, and 7 bases had no gene match. CDR3 residues: CASSLAAGTGSNEQFF. The CDR3 coding sequence is TGTGCCAGCAGCTTAGCGGCCGGGACAGGATCCAATGAGCAGTTCTTC.

J is TRBJ1-3 and V is TRBV5-1; perhaps TRBD1 as D (5 bases). Germline V gene lookup returns CDR1 SGHRS and CDR2 YFSETQ. V lost 0 bases and J lost 4, with 17 bases in between. The CDR3 is 17 amino acids. CDR3 region: CASSLDGGAGSGNTIYF. The CDR3 region has the DNA TGCGCCAGCAGCTTGGACGGTGGGGCCGGGTCCGGAAACACCATATATTTT.

The gene calls are TRBV25-1 and TRBJ2-7; TRBD2 might be the D (6 bases). The CDR3 sequence is 15 residues long. CDR1 and CDR2 (germline): MGHDK, SYGVNS. The V gene lost 5 bases and the J gene lost 0 bases, with 14 bases spanning the gap. CDR3 amino acids: CASSPLGGYSYEQYF. The CDR3 DNA is TGTGCCAGCAGTCCCTTAGGAGGGTACTCCTACGAGCAGTACTTC.

The rearrangement joins TRBV2 to TRBJ2-1, with 9 positions matching TRBD2. This CDR3 spans 13 amino acids. From germline, CDR1 is SNHLY and CDR2 FYNNEI. J was trimmed by 7 bases and V by 6 bases; bases with no gene match: 4. The DNA of the CDR3 is TGTGCCAGCAGGGGACTAGCCTCAAATGAGCAGTTCTTC. It encodes CASRGLASNEQFF.

The chain combines TRBV9 with TRBJ1-4; TRBD1 might be the D (5 bases). Germline CDR1 reads SGDLS; CDR2 reads YYNGEE. V lost 4 bases to trimming and J lost 8 bases, with 15 bases between them. This CDR3 comprises 14 residues. CDR3 sequence: CASSPPPGDEKLFF. CDR3 DNA: TGTGCCAGCAGCCCTCCCCCGGGGGACGAAAAACTGTTTTTT. Full variable domain (missing parts from reference TRBV9 and TRBJ1-4): DSGVTQTPKHLITATGQRVTLRCSPRSGDLSVYWYQQSLDQGLQFLIQYYNGEERAKGNILERFSAQQFPDLHSELNLSSLELGDSALYFCASSPPPGDEKLFFGSGTQLSVL.

V usage is TRBV10-1 and J usage is TRBJ2-3, with D tentatively TRBD1 (6 bases). The V end was cut by 7 bases, the J end by 5 bases, with 13 bases between. This CDR3 has 13 residues. Germline CDR1 WNHNN, CDR2 SYGVQD (reference sequence). The CDR3 bases are TGCGCCAGCAACAGGGAAGAGGGAGATACGCAGTATTTT. Translated, it gives CASNREEGDTQYF.

V and J are TRBV5-5 and TRBJ2-1, with 9 bases that match TRBD2. With V trimmed by 4 bases and J by 2 bases, 10 bases remained unmatched. This CDR3 has 17 amino acids. Germline V CDR1 and CDR2: SGHKS, YYEKEE (reference sequence). In nucleotides, the CDR3 is TGTGCCAGCAGCCGCTCCGGTAGCGGGGGCACCTACAATGAGCAGTTCTTC. It is translated as CASSRSGSGGTYNEQFF. Variable domain in full (rest from reference TRBV5-5 and TRBJ2-1): DAGVTQSPTHLIKTRGQQVTLRCSPISGHKSVSWYQQVLGQGPQFIFQYYEKEERGRGNFPDRFSARQFPNYSSELNVNALLLGDSALYLCASSRSGSGGTYNEQFFGPGTRLTVL.

V is TRBV2 and J is TRBJ2-1; 7 bases agree with TRBD2. Germline CDR1 reads SNHLY; CDR2 reads FYNNEI. CDR3 size: 15 residues. The J segment lost 10 bases and the V segment lost 6 bases, leaving 15 bases of the junction unmatched. The CDR3 coding sequence is TGTGCCAGCAGCGAATACGGGACTACGGTAGGGGAGCAGTTCTTC. This gives the protein CASSEYGTTVGEQFF.